The source of this T cell receptor (beta chain) is a study of blood T cell repertoires in COVID-19. In the original processing: The assay estimated nucleated cells by amplifying reference gene primers. Produced via immunoSEQ multiplex PCR; TCRdb's table is partial and in-frame only. The DNA was the basis for D and trimming; V, J and clone size are from that table. This table holds roughly 450,000 clones, less than 95% found once. The length of the CDR3 is 13 residues. The V end was cut by 0 bases, the J end by 9 bases, with 7 bases between. CDR1 SGDLS and CDR2 YYNGEE come from the germline V gene. The chain joins TRBV9 to TRBJ1-6; a possible D gene is TRBD1 (5 bases). The material sequenced was PBMCs or T cells enriched from blood (not recorded which). This TCR derives from a man aged 18-30 years who had recovered from COVID-19. The CDR3 region has the DNA TGTGCCAGCAGCGTAGAGGGGTTTTCACCCCTCCACTTT. Amino acids: CASSVEGFSPLHF.